This entry is about one TCR beta chain. Here immunoSEQ multiplex PCR was the method, and the copy in TCRdb shows in-frame clones only, minus some. The table records a few hundred thousand clones, roughly nine tenths of them present only once. Germline V lookup: CDR1 SEHNR, CDR2 FQNEAQ (reference sequence). This CDR3 contains 13 residues. V was clipped by 5 bases and J by 9 bases, with 16 bases between them. These data come from a study of blood T cell repertoires in COVID-19. The material sequenced was peripheral blood. This sequence joins TRBV7-9 and TRBJ1-2; D gene uncertain. The sequence derives from a man aged 18 to 35 with active or convalescent COVID-19. The CDR3 loop reads CASSMEIGYRYTF. Written as DNA, the CDR3 is TGTGCCAGCAGCATGGAGATTGGTTATCGCTACACCTTC.